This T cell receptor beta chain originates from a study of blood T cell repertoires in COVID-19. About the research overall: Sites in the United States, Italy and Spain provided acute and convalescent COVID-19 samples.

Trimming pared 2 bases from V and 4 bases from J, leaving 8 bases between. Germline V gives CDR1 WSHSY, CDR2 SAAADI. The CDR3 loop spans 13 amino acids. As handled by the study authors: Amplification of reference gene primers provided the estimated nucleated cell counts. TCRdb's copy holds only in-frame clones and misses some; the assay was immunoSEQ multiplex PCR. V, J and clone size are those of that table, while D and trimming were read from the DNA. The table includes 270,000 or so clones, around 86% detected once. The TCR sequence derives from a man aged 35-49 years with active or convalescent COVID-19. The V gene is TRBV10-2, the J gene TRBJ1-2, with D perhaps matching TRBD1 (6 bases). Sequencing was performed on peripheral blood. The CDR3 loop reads CASSEQGPYGYTF. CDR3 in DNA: TGCGCCAGCAGTGAGCAGGGGCCCTATGGCTACACCTTC.